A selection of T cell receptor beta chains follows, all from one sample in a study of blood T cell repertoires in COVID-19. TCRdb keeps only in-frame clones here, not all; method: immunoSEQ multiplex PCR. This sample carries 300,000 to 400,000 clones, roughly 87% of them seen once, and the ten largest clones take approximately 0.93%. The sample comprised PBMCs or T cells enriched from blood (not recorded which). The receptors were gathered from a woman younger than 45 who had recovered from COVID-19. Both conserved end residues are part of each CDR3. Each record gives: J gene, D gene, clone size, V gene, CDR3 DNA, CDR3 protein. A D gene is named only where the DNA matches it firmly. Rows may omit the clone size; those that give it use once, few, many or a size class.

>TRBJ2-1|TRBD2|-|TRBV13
TGTGCCAGCAGCTTTCCAGCGGGGGGGCCAAATGAGCAGTTCTTC
CASSFPAGGPNEQFF
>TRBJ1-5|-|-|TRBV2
TGTGCCAGCAACGGACAGAACAATCAGCCCCAGCATTTT
CASNGQNNQPQHF
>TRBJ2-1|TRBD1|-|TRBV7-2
TGTGCCAGCAGCTTAGGCTCGGACAGGGCCGGCAATGAGCAGTTCTTC
CASSLGSDRAGNEQFF
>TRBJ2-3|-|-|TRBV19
TGTGCCAGTAGTATCGGACAGCACACAGATACGCAGTATTTT
CASSIGQHTDTQYF
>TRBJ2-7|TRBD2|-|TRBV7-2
TGTGCCAGCAGCTTGGAGGCTAGCGGGGGGGCTTTCTCCTACGAGCAGTACTTC
CASSLEASGGAFSYEQYF
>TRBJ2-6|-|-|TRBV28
TGTGCCAGCAGCAACCCCAGGACTGGGGCCAACGTCCTGACTTTC
CASSNPRTGANVLTF
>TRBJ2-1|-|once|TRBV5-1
TGCGCCAGCAGCTTTTTCCCCGATAGCTCCTACAATGAGCAGTTCTTC
CASSFFPDSSYNEQFF
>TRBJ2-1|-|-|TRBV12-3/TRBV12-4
TGTGCCAGCAGTTTAGCCAGGGACAATGAGCAGTTCTTC
CASSLARDNEQFF
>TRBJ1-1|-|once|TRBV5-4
TGTGCCAGCAGCCATAGCAGGGGTTCCACTGAAGCTTTCTTT
CASSHSRGSTEAFF
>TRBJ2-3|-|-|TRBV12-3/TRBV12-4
TGTGCCAGCAACGGGGGTTTGATAGATACGCAGTATTTT
CASNGGLIDTQYF
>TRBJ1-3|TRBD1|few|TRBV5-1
TGCGCCAGCAGCTTCGACAGGGGTTCTGGAAACACCATATATTTT
CASSFDRGSGNTIYF
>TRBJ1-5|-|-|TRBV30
TGTGCCTGGAGTCGCGACCGGGGGAGCAATCAGCCCCAGCATTTT
CAWSRDRGSNQPQHF
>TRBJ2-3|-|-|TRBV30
TGTGCCTGCGCTCCAGGGGGGTTCGATACGCAGTATTTT
CACAPGGFDTQYF
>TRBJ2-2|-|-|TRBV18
TGTGCCAGCTCACTAGGGGACACCTACACCGGGGAGCTGTTTTTT
CASSLGDTYTGELFF
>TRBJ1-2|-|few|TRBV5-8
TGTGCCAGCAGCTTGTCTCTAAACTATGGCTACACCTTC
CASSLSLNYGYTF
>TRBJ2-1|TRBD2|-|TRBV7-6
TGTGCCAGCAGCCAATCGGTAGCGGGCGGAGACAATGAGCAGTTCTTC
CASSQSVAGGDNEQFF
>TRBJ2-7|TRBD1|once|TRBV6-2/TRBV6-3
TGTGCCAGCAGCCGGATCCAGACAGGGGGATTCTACGAGCAGTACTTC
CASSRIQTGGFYEQYF
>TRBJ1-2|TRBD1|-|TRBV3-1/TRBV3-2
TGTGCCAGCAGCCCGGACAGGCACTATGGCTACACCTTC
CASSPDRHYGYTF
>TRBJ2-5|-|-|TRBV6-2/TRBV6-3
TGTGCCAGCACCCCACTCTACAGGGCCCAAGAGACCCAGTACTTC
CASTPLYRAQETQYF
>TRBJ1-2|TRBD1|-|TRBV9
TGTGCCAGCAGCAAACCGGACAGGGTTCACTATGGCTACACCTTC
CASSKPDRVHYGYTF
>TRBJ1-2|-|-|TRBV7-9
TGTGCCAGCAGCTTAGGGGGGCAGGGCTACACCTTC
CASSLGGQGYTF
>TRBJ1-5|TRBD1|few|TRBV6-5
TGTGCCAGCAGAGCAGGGGGCTGGGGTCAGCCCCAGCATTTT
CASRAGGWGQPQHF
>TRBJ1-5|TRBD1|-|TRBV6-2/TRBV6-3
TGTGCCAGCAGTTGGGTTCGGGGACAGGGGGTCGGAAGTCAGCCCCAGCATTTT
CASSWVRGQGVGSQPQHF
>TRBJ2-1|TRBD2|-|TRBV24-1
TGTGCCACCAGTGATTTGTCAGGGGGCCGGACTAGCGGGGGAAATGAGCAGTTCTTC
CATSDLSGGRTSGGNEQFF
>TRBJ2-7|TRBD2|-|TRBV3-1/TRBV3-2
TGTGCCAGCAGCCAAGGGTGGGCGCGGGGGGACTTCTACGAGCAGTACTTC
CASSQGWARGDFYEQYF
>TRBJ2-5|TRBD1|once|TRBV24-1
TGTGCCACCAGTGGCCCGGACAGGGTCCAAGAGACCCAGTACTTC
CATSGPDRVQETQYF
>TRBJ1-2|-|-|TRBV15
TGTGCCACCAGCAGAGATCGGGAGGGTCCGTCCGGCTATGGCTACACCTTC
CATSRDREGPSGYGYTF
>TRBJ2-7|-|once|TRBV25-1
TGTGCCAGCAGTGTTACGATTGGGGTGGGGGCACCCAGCTACGAGCAGTACTTC
CASSVTIGVGAPSYEQYF
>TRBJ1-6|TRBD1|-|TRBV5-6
TGTGCCAGCAGCCCGGGGACAGGTAATTCACCCCTCCACTTT
CASSPGTGNSPLHF
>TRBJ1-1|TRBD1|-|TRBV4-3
TGCGCCAGCAGCCGACAGGGACAGAACACTGAAGCTTTCTTT
CASSRQGQNTEAFF
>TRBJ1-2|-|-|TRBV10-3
TGTGCCATCAGTGAGTCGGGGGCGGCCGGACACTTTGGCTACACCTTC
CAISESGAAGHFGYTF
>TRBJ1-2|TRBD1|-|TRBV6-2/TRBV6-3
TGTGCCAGCAGTCTCCGGACAGGGATGGTTGGGGACTATGGCTACACCTTC
CASSLRTGMVGDYGYTF
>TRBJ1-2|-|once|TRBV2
TGTGCCAGGAGTGGGGGGCTGAACTATGGCTACACCTTC
CARSGGLNYGYTF
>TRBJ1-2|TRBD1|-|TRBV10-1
TGCGCCAGCGGCGACAGGGGCTATGGCTACACCTTC
CASGDRGYGYTF
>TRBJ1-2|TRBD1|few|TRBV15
TGTGCCACCAGCAGGGGACAGGGTGTAGTTGACTATGGCTACACCTTC
CATSRGQGVVDYGYTF
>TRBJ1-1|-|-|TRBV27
TGTGCCAGCAGTTTAAGGGTTCGGCCGGGGTCGGCTGAAGCTTTCTTT
CASSLRVRPGSAEAFF
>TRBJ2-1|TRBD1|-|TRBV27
TGTGCCAGCAGTGACCGGGACAGGGGATTTGGCAATGAGCAGTTCTTC
CASSDRDRGFGNEQFF
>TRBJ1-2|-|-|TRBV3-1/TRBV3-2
TGTGCCAGCAGCCAAGATGTTTGGCGGGCCTTTAACTATGGCTACACCTTC
CASSQDVWRAFNYGYTF
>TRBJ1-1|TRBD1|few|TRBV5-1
TGCGCCAGCAGCTCGCCATACAGGGGAAACACTGAAGCTTTCTTT
CASSSPYRGNTEAFF
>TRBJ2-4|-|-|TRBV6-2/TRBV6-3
TGTGCCAGCAGTTGGGAAGACAGAGCCTTAGCCAAAAACATTCAGTACTTC
CASSWEDRALAKNIQYF
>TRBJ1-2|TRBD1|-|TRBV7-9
TGTGCCAGCAGCCCCTTTACAGGGGACTATGGCTACACCTTC
CASSPFTGDYGYTF
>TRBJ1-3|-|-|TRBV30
TGTGCCTGGAGTGTATGGGGTGCAGGGAGGGGAAACACCATATATTTT
CAWSVWGAGRGNTIYF
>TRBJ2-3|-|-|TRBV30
TGTGCCCTTGCCCGGGAGACAGATACGCAGTATTTT
CALARETDTQYF
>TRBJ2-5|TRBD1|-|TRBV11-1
TGTGCCAGCAGCCGCCTGGGACAGGGTTGGGAGACCCAGTACTTC
CASSRLGQGWETQYF
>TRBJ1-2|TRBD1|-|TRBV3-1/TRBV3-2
TGTGCCAGCAGCCATGGGACAGGGAACTATGGCTACACCTTC
CASSHGTGNYGYTF
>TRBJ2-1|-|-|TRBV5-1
TGCGCCAGCAGCCCCTCCGGGGGAAGGGCTAATGAGCAGTTCTTC
CASSPSGGRANEQFF
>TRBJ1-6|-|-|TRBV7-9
TGTGCCAGCAGCCCCCAAGGGGTCGGCCCTTCACCCCTCCACTTT
CASSPQGVGPSPLHF